These T cell receptor beta chains were read from a single sample in a study of early T cells in non-severe SARS-CoV-2 infection. TCRdb recomputed calls from the 5' RACE reads with MiXCR, one row per CDR3 protein. The data contain tens of thousands of distinct CDR3 sequences, 10% to 15% of them singletons. Sequenced: whole blood. The receptors derive from an adult who was a healthcare worker with PCR-confirmed SARS-CoV-2 infection or an uninfected control (not recorded which). The CDR3 runs from the conserved cysteine through the conserved F or W.

>TRBV7-6
CASSPIPGGSGNTIYF
>TRBV2
CASSPETANTGELFF
>TRBV6-2/TRBV6-3
CASSYRLAGPDTQYF
>TRBV5-4
CASSLKQQETQYF
>TRBV7-9
CASSETSGRQTQYF
>TRBV20-1
CSASARETQYF
>TRBV6-6
CASEGMGEKLFF
>TRBV29-1
CSGGASGFTDTQYF
>TRBV11-2
CASSQPNSPLHF
>TRBV7-9
CASSLWDSPLHF
>TRBV19
CASGQSNTGELFF
>TRBV9
CASSVASGSSTDTQYF
>TRBV7-2
CASSPSGQQETQYF
>TRBV7-8
CASSRSRDNSYEQYF
>TRBV7-6
CASSLLLGSGRTNTEAFF
>TRBV4-3
CASSGGLAGYEQYF
>TRBV9
CASSVAPSGGNTDTQYF
>TRBV20-1
CSAGSTGTEGSYEQYF
>TRBV2
CASNIPGLGNTGELFF
>TRBV5-4
CASSFSGGLYEQYF
>TRBV6-5
CASSELAGPTDTQYF
>TRBV4-1
CASSQQGSSYEQYF
>TRBV6-5
CASSRNWFDSSPLHF
>TRBV2
CATALAGGSNEQFF
>TRBV7-2
CASSFSRGSPYGYTF
>TRBV5-1
CASSDPDRGRYGYTF
>TRBV18
CASSPRTGGDQPQHF
>TRBV7-9
CASVDGQMNYYEQYF
>TRBV11-2
CASSFRRGDQETQYF
>TRBV7-8
CASSYEYNEQFF
>TRBV9
CASSGDRGLRNEQFF
>TRBV3-2
CASSRVPGSPSTDTQYF